This T cell receptor beta chain stems from a study of CD8+CD57+ T cells in acquired aplastic anemia. Study summary: DNA from sorted CD4+ and CD8+ cells averaged around 3.5 ug. General study findings and limits: No significant patient-versus-control difference appeared in CD8+ Simpson's diversity. The number of CD8+ CDR3 sequences shared by patients and controls was approximately 28.

Genomic DNA constituted the template upon which TCR beta VDJ and CDR3 profiling was performed. Each CDR3 protein is one row after TCRdb ran MiXCR on the reads. In the table there are about 170,000 distinct CDR3 sequences, 55% to 75% of which are singletons. CDR3 length: 14 amino acids. Trimming removed 3 bases from V and 5 bases from J; junction bases left unmatched: 8. The V gene's germline CDR1 is SGHDT and CDR2 YYEEEE. A word on this clonotype: Its antigen is unidentified.

This TCR derives from a human donor in good health. The sequenced sample was sorted CD4+, CD8+, or CD8+CD57+ T cells (not recorded which) from PBMCs. The chain uses TRBV5-6 and TRBJ2-7; 7 bases match TRBD1. CDR3 nucleotide sequence: TGTGCCAGCAGCTCCGAGACAGGGAACAACGAGCAGTACTTC. This encodes CASSSETGNNEQYF.